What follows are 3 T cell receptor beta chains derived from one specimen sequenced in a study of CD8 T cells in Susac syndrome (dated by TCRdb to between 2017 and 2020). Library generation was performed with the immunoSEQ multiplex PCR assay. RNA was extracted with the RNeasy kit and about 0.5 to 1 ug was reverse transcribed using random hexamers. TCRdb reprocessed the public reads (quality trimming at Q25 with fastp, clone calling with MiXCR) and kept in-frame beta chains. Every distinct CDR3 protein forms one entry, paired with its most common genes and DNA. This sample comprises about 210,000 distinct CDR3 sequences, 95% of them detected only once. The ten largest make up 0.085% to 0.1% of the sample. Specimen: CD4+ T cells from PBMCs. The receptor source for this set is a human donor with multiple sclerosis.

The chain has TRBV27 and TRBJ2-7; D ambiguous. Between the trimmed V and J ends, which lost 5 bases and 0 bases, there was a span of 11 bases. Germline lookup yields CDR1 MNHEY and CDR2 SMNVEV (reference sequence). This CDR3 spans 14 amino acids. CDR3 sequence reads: CASSPPGVSYEQYF. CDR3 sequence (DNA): TGTGCCAGCAGTCCCCCGGGCGTCTCCTACGAGCAGTACTTC.

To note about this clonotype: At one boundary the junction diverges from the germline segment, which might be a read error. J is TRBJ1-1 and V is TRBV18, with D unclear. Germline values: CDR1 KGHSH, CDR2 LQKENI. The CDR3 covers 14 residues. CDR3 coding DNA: TGTGCCAGCTCCCCACTAGCTTTGAACACTGAAGCTTTCTTT. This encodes CASSPLALNTEAFF.

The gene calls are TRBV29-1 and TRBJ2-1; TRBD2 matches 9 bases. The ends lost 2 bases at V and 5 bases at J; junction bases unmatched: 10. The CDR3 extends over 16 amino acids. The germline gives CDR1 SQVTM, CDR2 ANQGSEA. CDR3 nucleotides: TGCAGCGTTGAAACGGGCGGGAGGGCCCTCCACAATGAGCAGTTCTTC. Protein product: CSVETGGRALHNEQFF.